This T cell receptor (beta chain) was recovered during a study of T cell responses to AZD1222 COVID-19 vaccine. Notes on the study in general: CD4 TCRs linked to vaccination spanned spike, dominating at 160-218 and 743-854. A mostly white British donor set with more females was recruited, and clonal diversity was possibly underestimated.

Germline trimming cut 4 bases from V and 6 bases from J; bases unmatched to any gene: 12. The CDR3 has 17 residues. Germline CDR1 KGHSH, CDR2 LQKENI. Only in-frame clones appear in the TCRdb table, and some are missing; sequencing was by immunoSEQ multiplex PCR. The table shows about 150,000 clones, with 90% occurring only once. About this clone itself: Its antigen is not known.

The receptor's source is an adult in good health. The V call is TRBV18, the J call TRBJ2-2; 9 bases agree with TRBD1. Sequences were derived from peripheral blood, sampled on day 0 of AZD1222 vaccination. The DNA for the CDR3 is TGTGCCAGCTCACACCTTTTTACAGGGGGCCACGCCGGGGAGCTGTTTTTT. Its protein is CASSHLFTGGHAGELFF.